These T cell receptor beta chains were read from a single sample in a study of T cells in Graves' hyperthyroidism and ophthalmopathy. In TCRdb, the multiplex PCR reads were re-called with MiXCR into one record per CDR3 protein. The sample yields approximately 410,000 distinct CDR3 sequences, about 13% seen once. The sample taken for sequencing was blood. The receptor set was obtained from a woman under 30 with Graves' hyperthyroidism. Both conserved end residues are part of each CDR3. A D gene is named only where the DNA matches it firmly. Clone size is given for some rows only: seen once, a few or many times, or a class if the clone is expanded.

.,.,TRBV12-3/TRBV12-4,TRBJ2-5,TGTGCCAGCAGTTTTAGAGGGGTAGGCCCAGAAGAGACCCAGTACTTC,CASSFRGVGPEETQYF
once,.,TRBV10-2,TRBJ2-5,TGCGCCAGCAGTGAGTCGGGCGCCCAACCCGAAAACTTC,CASSESGAQPENF
few,.,TRBV5-5,TRBJ1-4,TGTGCCAGCAGCTTTGGGCCTTCTAATGAAAAACTGTTTTTT,CASSFGPSNEKLFF
.,TRBD1,TRBV3-1,TRBJ1-2,TGTGCCAGCAGCCAAGATAACAGGGGAGGCTATGGCTACACCTTC,CASSQDNRGGYGYTF
.,.,TRBV20-1,TRBJ1-2,TGCAGTGCTAGAGATTTAAGGACTAACTATGGCTACACCTTC,CSARDLRTNYGYTF
many,TRBD1,TRBV30,TRBJ1-1,TGTGCCTGGAGTGAGAAAGGGGGCTACACTGAAGCTTTCTTT,CAWSEKGGYTEAFF
once,.,TRBV5-1,TRBJ1-6,TGCGCCAGCAGCTTGGGGGTACTCGGAGATTCACCCCTCCACTTT,CASSLGVLGDSPLHF
many,.,TRBV6-1,TRBJ2-5,TGTGCCAGCAGTTATCCTAACAGTGGGGGACGGGAGACCCAGTACTTC,CASSYPNSGGRETQYF
many,.,TRBV5-1,TRBJ1-1,TGCGCCAGCAGCTTCGGGCCGGACACTGAAGCTTTCTTT,CASSFGPDTEAFF
many,.,TRBV3-1,TRBJ1-2,TGTGCCAGCAGCCACGGAAGCCGCCTTACCTATGGCTACACCTTC,CASSHGSRLTYGYTF
many,TRBD2,TRBV6-6,TRBJ2-7,TGTGCCAGCAGTTACACTAGCGGGATCTACGAGCAGTACTTC,CASSYTSGIYEQYF
many,TRBD1,TRBV10-3,TRBJ1-1,TGTGCCATCAGGAAGGGGGCCGGGACAGCAAACACTGAAGCTTTCTTT,CAIRKGAGTANTEAFF
.,TRBD1,TRBV24-1,TRBJ2-5,TGTGCCACCAGTGATGAGGGGGCTAGAGGAGAGACCCAGTACTTC,CATSDEGARGETQYF
many,TRBD1,TRBV5-5,TRBJ1-1,TGTGCCAGCAGCTTGGCCGGGCAGGGGGCAGGCACTGAAGCTTTCTTT,CASSLAGQGAGTEAFF
many,TRBD2,TRBV7-3,TRBJ2-1,TGTGCCAGCAGCTTGTCGCGGGAGTACAATGAGCAGTTCTTC,CASSLSREYNEQFF
many,.,TRBV9,TRBJ1-1,TGTGCCAGCAGCCCTGGAGGGACCGCCGCTGAAGCTTTCTTT,CASSPGGTAAEAFF
few,.,TRBV6-1,TRBJ2-2,TGTGCCAGCAGTGCGCCTCCGTCGGGGGGGGAGCTGTTTTTT,CASSAPPSGGELFF
.,TRBD2,TRBV10-3,TRBJ2-1,TGTGCCATCAGCGGCAATCCGGGACTAGCTATTAGTAATGAGCAGTTCTTC,CAISGNPGLAISNEQFF
few,.,TRBV2,TRBJ2-3,TGTGCCATCAGGACTCCCGAATACCCAGATACGCAGTATTTT,CAIRTPEYPDTQYF
few,.,TRBV20-1,TRBJ1-1,TGCAGTGCTGGAGGGGGGAGTTTGAACACTGAAGCTTTCTTT,CSAGGGSLNTEAFF
.,.,TRBV6-1,TRBJ1-2,TGTGCCAGCAGTGAATGGGGACAAATGTACGGCTACACCTTC,CASSEWGQMYGYTF
few,TRBD1,TRBV5-1,TRBJ1-1,TGCGCCAGCAGCCTAACACCCAACAGGGGCGTGAGAGTGGAAGCTTTCTTT,CASSLTPNRGVRVEAFF
few,.,TRBV7-2,TRBJ2-3,TGTGCCAGCAGCGGGCGTCATAGACTAGATTCAGATACGCAGTATTTT,CASSGRHRLDSDTQYF
many,.,TRBV13,TRBJ2-3,TGTGCCAGCAGCTTTCGGGAAACTAGCACAGATACGCAGTATTTT,CASSFRETSTDTQYF
many,.,TRBV11-2,TRBJ2-2,TGTGCCAGCAGCCCCAATGCCCCTACCGGGGAGCTGTTTTTT,CASSPNAPTGELFF
few,.,TRBV6-5,TRBJ2-3,TGTGCCAGCAGTTACTCGTTCGCAGATACGCAGTATTTT,CASSYSFADTQYF
many,.,TRBV6-1,TRBJ1-5,TGTGCCAGCAGTGAAGCAGGGGGCAATCAGCCCCAGCATTTT,CASSEAGGNQPQHF
few,.,TRBV29-1,TRBJ2-7,TGCAGCGTTGAAGTACCGGCAGGGCGCTCCTACGAGCAGTACTTC,CSVEVPAGRSYEQYF
many,.,TRBV28,TRBJ1-1,TGTGCCAGCAGTACTCCGGAGCAGCACACTGAAGCTTTCTTT,CASSTPEQHTEAFF
many,TRBD1,TRBV6-5,TRBJ2-5,TGTGCCAGCAGTTACCGGGACAGGGGGCGGGAGACCCAGTACTTC,CASSYRDRGRETQYF
many,.,TRBV30,TRBJ1-1,TGTGCCTGGAGTGGGACAGCCTCAGGGTACACTGAAGCTTTCTTT,CAWSGTASGYTEAFF
.,.,TRBV5-1,TRBJ2-1,TGCGCCAGCAGCACGGCGCGGTCCAATGAGCAGTTCTTC,CASSTARSNEQFF
many,.,TRBV19,TRBJ2-2,TGTGCCAGTAGTCGAGACACAAACACCGGGGAGCTGTTTTTT,CASSRDTNTGELFF
.,.,TRBV5-6,TRBJ1-1,TGTGCCAGCAGCTTTCTCAGGGGGAACACTGAAGCTTTCTTT,CASSFLRGNTEAFF
.,TRBD1,TRBV5-6,TRBJ1-2,TGTGCCAGCAAGGGGGCTACTGGCTACACCTTC,CASKGATGYTF
many,TRBD1,TRBV6-1,TRBJ1-1,TGTGCCAGCAGCCGGGGGGACAGTAACACTGAAGCTTTCTTT,CASSRGDSNTEAFF
many,.,TRBV18,TRBJ2-3,TGTGCCAGCTCACCCATTGGGGGCCCGGGGGCCCTAACAGATACGCAGTATTTT,CASSPIGGPGALTDTQYF
.,TRBD1,TRBV6-1,TRBJ1-2,TGTGCCAGCAGTCCATCGGGACAGGGCTATGGCTACACCTTC,CASSPSGQGYGYTF
.,TRBD2,TRBV2,TRBJ2-1,TGTGCCAGCAGAGCTAGCGGGGCTAGCTCCTACAATGAGCAGTTCTTC,CASRASGASSYNEQFF
.,TRBD2,TRBV30,TRBJ2-1,TGTGCCTGGAGTGTAGGACTAGCGGGAGATGAGCAGTTCTTC,CAWSVGLAGDEQFF
many,.,TRBV20-1,TRBJ2-5,TGCAGTGCTAGTGTTCGAGAGACCCAGTACTTC,CSASVRETQYF
few,.,TRBV28,TRBJ1-4,TGTGCCAGCAGTTCCACCTTGGCCGGTCGACATGAAAAACTGTTTTTT,CASSSTLAGRHEKLFF
few,.,TRBV28,TRBJ1-3,TGTGCCAGCAGTTTGGTGCGGGGCACCATATATTTT,CASSLVRGTIYF
many,TRBD1,TRBV28,TRBJ1-2,TGTGCCAGCAGTTTATCTCCGGGACAGGGTGATAGAAGCTACACCTTC,CASSLSPGQGDRSYTF
.,TRBD1,TRBV6-1,TRBJ1-6,TGTGCCAGCAGGGGACAGGGTCATAATTCACCCCTCCACTTT,CASRGQGHNSPLHF
many,.,TRBV7-9,TRBJ1-4,TGTGCCAGCAGCTCCGGGAGAGAAAAACTGTTTTTT,CASSSGREKLFF
many,TRBD1,TRBV5-5,TRBJ1-5,TGTGCCAGCAGCTTTACAGGGGGCGAGAATCAGCCCCAGCATTTT,CASSFTGGENQPQHF
many,.,TRBV28,TRBJ1-5,TGTGCCAGCATCGTGACAGGATTTAGCAATCAGCCCCAGCATTTT,CASIVTGFSNQPQHF
many,TRBD1,TRBV9,TRBJ2-7,TGTGCCAGCAGCCCAACCGGGACAGGGGGCCACGAGCAGTACTTC,CASSPTGTGGHEQYF
many,TRBD2,TRBV20-1,TRBJ2-3,TGCAGTGCTTCCCCCGGGACTAGCGGGAGCACAGATACGCAGTATTTT,CSASPGTSGSTDTQYF